The rows below give T cell receptor beta chains drawn from one sample of a study of shared clonotypes between healthy human individuals. The repertoire was sequenced with immunoSEQ multiplex PCR; TCRdb's copy has only in-frame clones and lacks some. The sample shows around 500,000 clones, 70% to 80% of them seen only once. Specimen: PBMCs. The receptors shown here come from a woman aged 35 to 49 in good health. Some clones in this sample may be carry-over from other donors' samples. The CDR3 runs from the conserved cysteine through the conserved F or W. The order of the fields is D gene, J gene, clone size, V gene, CDR3 DNA, CDR3 protein. The D gene is left open where the match is weak. Part of the rows lack a size; the others show once, few, many or a class for expanded clones.

>TRBD2|TRBJ2-1|NA|TRBV19
TGTGCCAGTAGTACCCTCCGGGGGACTAGCGGGAAGAATGAGCAGTTCTTC
CASSTLRGTSGKNEQFF
>NA|TRBJ1-2|NA|TRBV21-1
TGTGCCAGCAGCAGCCGGGACAGGGGGGTCTATGGCTACACCTTC
CASSSRDRGVYGYTF
>NA|TRBJ2-3|once|TRBV28
TGTGCCAGCAGTTTATCTCGAGTGGAGTATTTT
CASSLSRVEYF
>NA|TRBJ2-1|NA|TRBV5-8
TGTGCCAGCAGCTTGGAGGGTACGGGGTACAATGAGCAGTTCTTC
CASSLEGTGYNEQFF
>NA|TRBJ2-1|NA|TRBV15
TGTGCCACCAGCAGAGCGGCGGGCTCCTACAATGAGCAGTTCTTC
CATSRAAGSYNEQFF
>TRBD1|TRBJ1-1|NA|TRBV10-2
TGCGCCAGCAGTCGGACAGGGGCGAGTAGTGAAGCTTTCTTT
CASSRTGASSEAFF
>NA|TRBJ2-7|NA|TRBV28
TGTGCCAGCAGAGTACAGGCCTCCTACGAGCAGTACTTC
CASRVQASYEQYF
>NA|TRBJ1-4|NA|TRBV11-2
TGTGCCAGCAGCCGGGGGGCCCACCCTGAAAAACTGTTTTTT
CASSRGAHPEKLFF
>NA|TRBJ2-7|NA|TRBV14
TGTGCCAGCAGCCAAGTCGGAAGGGGGTTCTGGGAGCAGTACTTC
CASSQVGRGFWEQYF
>NA|TRBJ2-3|NA|TRBV7-3
TGTGCCAGCAGCTTCGGGGTTGGCACAGATACGCAGTATTTT
CASSFGVGTDTQYF
>NA|TRBJ2-7|NA|TRBV2
TGTGCCAGCAGGGCGGAGTACGAGCAGTACTTC
CASRAEYEQYF
>TRBD2|TRBJ2-1|NA|TRBV18
TGTGCCAGCTCAGGGACTAGCGGGAGGCCGGGGTCCCTTGAGCAGTTCTTC
CASSGTSGRPGSLEQFF
>TRBD1|TRBJ1-1|NA|TRBV4-2
TGTGCCAGCAGCCAAGACCGTAACAGGGGTACTGAAGCTTTCTTT
CASSQDRNRGTEAFF
>NA|TRBJ1-2|NA|TRBV28
TGTGCCAGCCTCGGGGGGGGCCCTACTTATGGCTACACCTTC
CASLGGGPTYGYTF
>NA|TRBJ2-7|NA|TRBV16
TGTGCCAGCAGCTTGCGACAGGGACTCTACGAGCAGTACTTC
CASSLRQGLYEQYF
>TRBD2|TRBJ2-1|NA|TRBV7-9
TGTGCCAGCAGGGGCGGGGGTCGAGACAATGAGCAGTTCTTC
CASRGGGRDNEQFF
>TRBD2|TRBJ2-7|NA|TRBV2
TGTGCCAGCCAAGTGATAGGGATGGTGGGGGGGACTCACTCCTACGAGCAGTACTTC
CASQVIGMVGGTHSYEQYF
>TRBD1|TRBJ2-7|NA|TRBV5-1
TGCGCCAGCAGCCCAGGGACAGGGCGATCATACGAGCAGTACTTC
CASSPGTGRSYEQYF
>NA|TRBJ2-7|NA|TRBV10-3
TGTGCCATTACCCCTGCACCTAAATACGAACAGTACTTC
CAITPAPKYEQYF
>TRBD1|TRBJ1-5|many|TRBV2
TGTGCCAGCAGACGGGACAGAAATCAGCCCCAGCATTTT
CASRRDRNQPQHF
>TRBD2|TRBJ2-7|NA|TRBV7-6
TGTGCCAGCAGCTCACTAGCGGGAGAAGGGGTTGAGCAGTACTTC
CASSSLAGEGVEQYF
>TRBD2|TRBJ2-1|NA|TRBV27
TGTGCCAGCAGTTTATCGTTGGGGACTAGCGGGATTGAGCAGTTCTTC
CASSLSLGTSGIEQFF
>NA|TRBJ1-5|few|TRBV21-1
TGTGCCAGCAGAGAAAAGGAGACAGGGGGGCACCAGCCCCAGCATTTT
CASREKETGGHQPQHF
>NA|TRBJ2-3|NA|TRBV5-1
TGCGCCAGCAGCTTGGCCACAGCTAACACAGATACGCAGTATTTT
CASSLATANTDTQYF
>NA|TRBJ2-3|NA|TRBV6-4
TGTGCCAGCAGTGTCCCGGGACTTACGAAGGATACGCAGTATTTT
CASSVPGLTKDTQYF
>TRBD2|TRBJ2-1|NA|TRBV2
TGTGCCAGCAGTGACGGGACTAGCGGGTTCTACAATGAGCAGTTCTTC
CASSDGTSGFYNEQFF
>NA|TRBJ2-7|NA|TRBV18
TGTGCCAGCTCACCTGGACAAAGCTACTACGAGCAGTACTTC
CASSPGQSYYEQYF
>TRBD1|TRBJ2-4|NA|TRBV5-8
TGTGCCAGCAGCTTAGGACAGGCAAACATTCAGTACTTC
CASSLGQANIQYF
>NA|TRBJ2-7|NA|TRBV6-5
TGTGCCAGCAGTTACGGGGACGAGCAGTACTTC
CASSYGDEQYF
>TRBD1|TRBJ1-1|NA|TRBV4-1
TGCGCCAGCAGCCAACCGGGACAGGGAGGCACTGAAGCTTTCTTT
CASSQPGQGGTEAFF
>NA|TRBJ2-5|many|TRBV28
TGTGCCAGCAGTTTTTCCCTTACCCAGTACTTC
CASSFSLTQYF
>NA|TRBJ1-1|NA|TRBV28
TGTGCCAGCAGTTTATTTGGGGGGTTGGACACTGAAGCTTTCTTT
CASSLFGGLDTEAFF
>NA|TRBJ1-4|NA|TRBV2
TGTGCCAGCTCCAGGGGAACTAATGAAAAACTGTTTTTT
CASSRGTNEKLFF
>NA|TRBJ2-6|NA|TRBV18
TGTGCCAGCTCACCACCGGAGGGATCCGGGGCCAACGTCCTGACTTTC
CASSPPEGSGANVLTF
>NA|TRBJ1-2|NA|TRBV5-1
TGCGCCAGCAGCCGCGAGGGGGACTATGGCTACACCTTC
CASSREGDYGYTF
>TRBD2|TRBJ2-3|NA|TRBV10-1
TGCGCCAGCAGGCGACTAGCGGGTTGCAGGTCGCAAAGCACAGATACGCAGTATTTT
CASRRLAGCRSQSTDTQYF
>NA|TRBJ2-2|NA|TRBV4-2
TGTGCCAGCAGCCAAGTAAGGCTAGCGTACACCGGGGAGCTGTTTTTT
CASSQVRLAYTGELFF
>TRBD1|TRBJ2-7|medium-sized|TRBV19
TGTGCCAGTAGTGTCACCGGGACAGGGGGTTCCTACGAGCAGTACTTC
CASSVTGTGGSYEQYF
>TRBD2|TRBJ2-2|NA|TRBV15
TGTGCCACCAGCAGCGCGACTAGCGGGAGGGGCGGCGGGGAGCTGTTTTTT
CATSSATSGRGGGELFF
>NA|TRBJ2-1|NA|TRBV28
TGTGCCAGCAGTCCCTTGGCCCACAATGAGCAGTTCTTC
CASSPLAHNEQFF
>NA|TRBJ2-1|NA|TRBV13
TGTGCCAGCAGCTTACAGAGCTCCTACAATGAGCAGTTCTTC
CASSLQSSYNEQFF
>NA|TRBJ1-3|NA|TRBV5-1
TGCGCCAGCAGCTTGGCGGGGCTCTCTGGAAACACCATATATTTT
CASSLAGLSGNTIYF
>TRBD2|TRBJ2-5|NA|TRBV5-1
TGCGCCAGCAGCGGCACTAGCGCCGGTAGAGAGACCCAGTACTTC
CASSGTSAGRETQYF
>NA|TRBJ2-3|NA|TRBV7-3
TGTGCCAGCAGCGGAAGAGGGGCCGCAGATACGCAGTATTTT
CASSGRGAADTQYF